The sequence of this T cell receptor (beta chain) was determined in a study of blood T cell repertoires in COVID-19. Trimming removed 0 bases from V and 5 bases from J; junction bases left unmatched: 2. The CDR3 covers 15 residues. Germline V gene lookup returns CDR1 LNHDA and CDR2 SQIVND (reference sequence). Original analysis: Reference gene primer amplification in the assay estimated nucleated cell counts. Sequenced by immunoSEQ multiplex PCR; TCRdb stores in-frame clones only, minus some. V, J and clone size were drawn from that table, and D and trimming were deduced from the DNA. The sample records some 96,000 clones, 80% being singletons.

The rearrangement uses TRBV19 and TRBJ2-1; TRBD2 matches at 9 bases. Sequencing was done on a sample of peripheral blood. The clonotype was recovered from a woman in her 70s with acute or convalescent COVID-19. CDR3 in amino acids: CASSIEGLADNEQFF. The DNA for the CDR3 is TGTGCCAGTAGTATAGAGGGACTAGCAGACAATGAGCAGTTCTTC.